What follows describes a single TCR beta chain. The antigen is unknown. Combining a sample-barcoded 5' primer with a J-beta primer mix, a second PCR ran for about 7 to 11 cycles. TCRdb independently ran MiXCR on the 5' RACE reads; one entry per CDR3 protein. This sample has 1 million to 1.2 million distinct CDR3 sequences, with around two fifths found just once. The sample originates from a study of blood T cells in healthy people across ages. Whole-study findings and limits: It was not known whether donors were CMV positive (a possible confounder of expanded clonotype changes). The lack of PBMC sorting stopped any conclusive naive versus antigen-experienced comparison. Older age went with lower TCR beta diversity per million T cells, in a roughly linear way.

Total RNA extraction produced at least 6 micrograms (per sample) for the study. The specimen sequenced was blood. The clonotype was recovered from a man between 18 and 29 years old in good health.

CDR3 nucleotides: TGTGCCAGCAGGCGACAGGCCAAGGATACGCAGTATTTT. Its translation: CASRRQAKDTQYF. The gene calls are TRBV6-6 and TRBJ2-3; D possibly corresponds to TRBD1 (6 bases). Trimming shortened V by 6 bases and J by 6 bases, and 13 bases separated the two germline ends. Germline CDR1 is MNHNY and CDR2 is SVGAGI (reference sequence). The CDR3 covers 13 residues.